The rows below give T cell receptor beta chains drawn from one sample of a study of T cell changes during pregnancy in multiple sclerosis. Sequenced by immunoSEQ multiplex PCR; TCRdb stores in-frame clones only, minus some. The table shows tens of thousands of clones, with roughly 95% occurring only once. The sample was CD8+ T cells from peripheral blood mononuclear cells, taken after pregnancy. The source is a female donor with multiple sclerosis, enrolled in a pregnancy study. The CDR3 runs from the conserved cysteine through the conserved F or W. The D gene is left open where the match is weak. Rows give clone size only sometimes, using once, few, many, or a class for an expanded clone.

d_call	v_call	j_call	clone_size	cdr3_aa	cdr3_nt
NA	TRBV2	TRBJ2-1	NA	CASSYPGLDHNEQFF	TGTGCCAGCAGTTATCCGGGACTTGATCACAATGAGCAGTTCTTC
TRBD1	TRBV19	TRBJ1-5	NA	CASSIGRDSHSNQPQHF	TGTGCCAGTAGTATAGGCCGGGACAGCCATAGCAATCAGCCCCAGCATTTT
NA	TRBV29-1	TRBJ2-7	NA	CSVEDRRLSGYEQYF	TGCAGCGTTGAAGATCGGCGGCTTTCGGGTTACGAGCAGTACTTC
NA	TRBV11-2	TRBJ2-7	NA	CASSFGGNSYEQYF	TGTGCCAGCAGCTTCGGCGGGAACTCCTACGAGCAGTACTTC
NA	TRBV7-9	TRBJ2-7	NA	CASSGDRNYEQYF	TGTGCCAGCAGCGGAGACAGAAACTACGAGCAGTACTTC
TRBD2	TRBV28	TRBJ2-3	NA	CATNSREDWGDTQYF	TGTGCCACGAACTCCCGGGAGGACTGGGGGGACACGCAGTATTTT
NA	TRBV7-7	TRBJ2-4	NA	CASSPKGQGRRNIQYF	TGTGCCAGCAGCCCTAAGGGGCAGGGAAGGCGAAACATTCAGTACTTC
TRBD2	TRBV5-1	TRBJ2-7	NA	CASSLDGRGDEQYF	TGCGCCAGCAGCTTGGACGGGAGGGGTGACGAGCAGTACTTC
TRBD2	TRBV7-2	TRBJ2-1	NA	CASSYGGRVLNEQFF	TGTGCCAGCAGCTACGGAGGGAGGGTCCTCAATGAGCAGTTCTTC
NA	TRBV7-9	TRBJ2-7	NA	CASSSNQGLYEQYF	TGTGCCAGCAGCTCGAACCAGGGTTTATACGAGCAGTACTTC
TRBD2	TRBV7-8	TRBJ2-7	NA	CASSIWTSGRVSYEQYF	TGTGCCAGCAGCATCTGGACTAGCGGGAGAGTCTCCTACGAGCAGTACTTC
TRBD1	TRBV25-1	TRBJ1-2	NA	CAGQGNYGYTF	TGTGCCGGACAGGGGAACTATGGCTACACCTTC
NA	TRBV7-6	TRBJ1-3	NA	CASSLNLETAGNTIYF	TGTGCCAGCAGCTTAAATTTGGAGACAGCGGGAAACACCATATATTTT
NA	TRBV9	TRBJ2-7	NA	CASSPRGAGFDEQYF	TGTGCCAGCAGCCCCCGGGGGGCAGGGTTCGACGAGCAGTACTTC
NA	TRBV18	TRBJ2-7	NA	CARVGANTGQVGGEQYF	TGTGCCAGAGTCGGGGCGAACACCGGACAGGTCGGGGGCGAGCAGTACTTC
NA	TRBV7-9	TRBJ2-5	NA	CASSLGLGIETQYF	TGTGCCAGCAGCTTAGGACTAGGGATAGAGACCCAGTACTTC
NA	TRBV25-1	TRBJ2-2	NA	CASSWLANTGELFF	TGTGCCAGCAGTTGGTTAGCGAACACCGGGGAGCTGTTTTTT
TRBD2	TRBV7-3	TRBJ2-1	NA	CASSLTGGTSGGINNEQFF	TGTGCCAGCAGCTTAACGGGCGGGACTAGCGGGGGAATCAACAATGAGCAGTTCTTC
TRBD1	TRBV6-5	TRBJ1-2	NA	CASMTGNYGYTF	TGTGCCAGCATGACAGGGAACTATGGCTACACCTTC
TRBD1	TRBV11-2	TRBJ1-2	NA	CASSRGQGLGYGYTF	TGTGCCAGCAGCAGAGGACAGGGACTTGGCTATGGCTACACCTTC
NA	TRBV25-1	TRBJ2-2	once	CASSELEGTAGGGELFF	TGTGCCAGCAGTGAATTGGAGGGGACAGCTGGAGGCGGGGAGCTGTTTTTT
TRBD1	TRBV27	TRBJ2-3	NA	CASTSPGQGTDTQYF	TGTGCCAGCACCTCCCCGGGACAGGGCACAGATACGCAGTATTTT
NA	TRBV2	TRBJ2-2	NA	CASSAYTGELFF	TGTGCCAGCAGTGCATACACCGGGGAGCTGTTTTTT
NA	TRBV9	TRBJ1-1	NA	CASSEGGAAYTEAFF	TGTGCCAGCAGCGAGGGGGGGGCAGCGTACACTGAAGCTTTCTTT
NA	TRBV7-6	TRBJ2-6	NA	CASSARGRDGANVLTF	TGTGCCAGCAGCGCTAGGGGGCGGGATGGGGCCAACGTCCTGACTTTC
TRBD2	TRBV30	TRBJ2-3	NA	CAWIPGGSADTQYF	TGTGCCTGGATCCCGGGAGGCTCGGCAGATACGCAGTATTTT
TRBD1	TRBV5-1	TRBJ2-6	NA	CASSKFFPGQGAGGANVLTF	TGCGCCAGCAGCAAATTCTTCCCGGGACAGGGGGCGGGTGGGGCCAACGTCCTGACTTTC
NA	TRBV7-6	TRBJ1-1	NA	CASSLAGGNTEAFF	TGTGCCAGCAGCTTAGCCGGGGGGAACACTGAAGCTTTCTTT
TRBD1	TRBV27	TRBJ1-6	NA	CASGQGVVNSPLHF	TGTGCCAGCGGACAGGGGGTAGTAAATTCACCCCTCCACTTT
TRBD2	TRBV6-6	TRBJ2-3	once	CASSLSSGDTQYF	TGTGCCAGCAGTTTGTCTAGCGGGGATACGCAGTATTTT
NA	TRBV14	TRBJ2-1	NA	CASSPLKTTDPNNEQFF	TGTGCCAGCAGCCCCCTTAAGACTACCGATCCAAACAATGAGCAGTTCTTC
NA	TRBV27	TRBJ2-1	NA	CASSFGQGFYNEQFF	TGTGCCAGCAGTTTTGGGCAGGGGTTCTACAATGAGCAGTTCTTC
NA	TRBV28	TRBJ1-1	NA	CASRSRGRGTEAFF	TGTGCCAGCAGGTCGCGGGGGCGGGGGACTGAAGCTTTCTTT
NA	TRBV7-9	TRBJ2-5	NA	CASSHRLEQTQYF	TGTGCCAGCAGCCACCGCCTAGAACAGACCCAGTACTTC
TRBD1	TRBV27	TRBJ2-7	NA	CASSSRQGAYEQYF	TGTGCCAGCAGTTCAAGACAGGGGGCATACGAGCAGTACTTC
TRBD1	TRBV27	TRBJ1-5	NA	CASSASGQFRQPQHF	TGTGCCAGCAGCGCTTCGGGACAGTTCAGACAGCCCCAGCATTTT
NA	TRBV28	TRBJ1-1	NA	CASSPPTYTEAFF	TGTGCCAGCAGCCCCCCGACTTACACTGAAGCTTTCTTT
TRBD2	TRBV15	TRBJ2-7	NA	CATSSYSGGAYEQYF	TGTGCCACCAGCAGTTATAGCGGGGGAGCCTACGAGCAGTACTTC
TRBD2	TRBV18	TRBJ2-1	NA	CASSPPETSGRGGSNEQFF	TGTGCCAGCTCACCACCTGAGACTAGCGGGAGGGGAGGCTCCAATGAGCAGTTCTTC
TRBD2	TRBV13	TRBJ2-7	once	CASSAGLAGPYEQYF	TGTGCCAGCAGCGCCGGACTAGCGGGACCCTACGAGCAGTACTTC
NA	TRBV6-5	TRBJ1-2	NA	CASSYGRNGYTF	TGTGCCAGCAGTTACGGCCGAAATGGCTACACCTTC
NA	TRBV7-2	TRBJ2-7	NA	CASSSPQGQYEQYF	TGTGCCAGCAGCTCCCCGCAGGGCCAATACGAGCAGTACTTC
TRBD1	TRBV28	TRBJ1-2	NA	CASSSRGLYGYTF	TGTGCCAGCAGTTCGAGGGGGCTCTATGGCTACACCTTC
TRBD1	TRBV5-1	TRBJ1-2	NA	CASSPGTGGLANYGYTF	TGCGCCAGCAGCCCAGGGACAGGGGGCCTAGCTAACTATGGCTACACCTTC
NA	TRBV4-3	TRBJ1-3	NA	CASSQDRSSGNTIYF	TGCGCCAGCAGCCAAGACCGGAGCTCTGGAAACACCATATATTTT
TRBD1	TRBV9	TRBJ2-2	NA	CASSAPGTGGSGELFF	TGTGCCAGCAGCGCCCCGGGGACAGGGGGTTCCGGGGAGCTGTTTTTT
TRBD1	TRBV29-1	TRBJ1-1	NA	CSVGQGDTEAFF	TGCAGCGTCGGACAGGGTGACACTGAAGCTTTCTTT
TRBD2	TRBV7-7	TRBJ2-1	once	CASSPGASGANNEQFF	TGTGCCAGCAGCCCCGGGGCTAGCGGAGCCAACAATGAGCAGTTCTTC
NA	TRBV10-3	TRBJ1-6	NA	CAISALNRVTENSPLHF	TGTGCCATCAGTGCCCTAAATCGGGTTACGGAAAATTCACCCCTCCACTTT
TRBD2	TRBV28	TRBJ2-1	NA	CASSSPSLGTSGISSLYNEQFF	TGTGCCAGCAGTTCCCCTTCTCTTGGGACTAGCGGGATAAGTTCGCTCTACAATGAGCAGTTCTTC
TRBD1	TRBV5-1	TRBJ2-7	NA	CASRTGQGVSYEQYF	TGCGCCAGCAGAACGGGACAGGGAGTGTCCTACGAGCAGTACTTC
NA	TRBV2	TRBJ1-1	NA	CASSEAARGANTEAFF	TGTGCCAGCAGTGAAGCTGCGCGGGGGGCGAACACTGAAGCTTTCTTT
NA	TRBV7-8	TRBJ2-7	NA	CASSNTRDEQYF	TGTGCCAGCAGCAACACTAGGGACGAGCAGTACTTC
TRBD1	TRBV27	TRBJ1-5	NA	CASSLTGLNQPQHF	TGTGCCAGCAGTTTGACAGGGCTTAATCAGCCCCAGCATTTT
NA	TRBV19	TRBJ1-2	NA	CASSIVGTLGYTF	TGTGCCAGTAGTATCGTCGGGACTCTTGGCTACACCTTC